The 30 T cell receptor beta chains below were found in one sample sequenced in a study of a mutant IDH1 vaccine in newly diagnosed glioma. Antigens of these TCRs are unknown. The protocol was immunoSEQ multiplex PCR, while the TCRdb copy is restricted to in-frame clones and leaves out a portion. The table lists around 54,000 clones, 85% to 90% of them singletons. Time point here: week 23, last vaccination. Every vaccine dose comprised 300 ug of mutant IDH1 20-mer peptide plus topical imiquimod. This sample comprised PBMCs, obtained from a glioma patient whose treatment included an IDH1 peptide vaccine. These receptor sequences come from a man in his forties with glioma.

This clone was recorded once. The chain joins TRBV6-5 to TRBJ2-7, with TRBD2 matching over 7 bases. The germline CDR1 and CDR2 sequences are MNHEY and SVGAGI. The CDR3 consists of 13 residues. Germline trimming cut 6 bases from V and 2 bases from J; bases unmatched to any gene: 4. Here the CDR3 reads CASSSGRAYEQYF. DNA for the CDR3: TGTGCCAGCAGCTCGGGGAGGGCCTACGAGCAGTACTTC.

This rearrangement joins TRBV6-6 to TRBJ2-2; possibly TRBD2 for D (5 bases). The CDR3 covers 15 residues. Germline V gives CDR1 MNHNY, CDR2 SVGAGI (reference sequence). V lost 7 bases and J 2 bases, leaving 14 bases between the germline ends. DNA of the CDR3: TGTGCCAGCAACCCGAGGGCCGCTAACACCGGGGAGCTGTTTTTT. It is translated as CASNPRAANTGELFF.

The CDR3 here is CASSQTSGSSTGELFF. The CDR3 DNA sequence: TGTGCCAGCAGCCAGACTAGCGGGAGCAGCACCGGGGAGCTGTTTTTT. The chain combines TRBV7-2 with TRBJ2-2, with 12 bases lining up with TRBD2. V lost 5 bases to trimming and J lost 4 bases; unmatched junction nucleotides: 5. The CDR3 is made up of 16 amino acids. CDR1 and CDR2 from the germline V gene are SGHTA and FQGNSA.

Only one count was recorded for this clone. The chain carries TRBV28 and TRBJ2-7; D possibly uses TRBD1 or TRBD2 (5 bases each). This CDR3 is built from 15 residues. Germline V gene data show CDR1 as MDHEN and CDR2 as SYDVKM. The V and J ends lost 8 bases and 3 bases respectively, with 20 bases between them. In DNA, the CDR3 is TGTGCCAGCGCGGCCCCCAGCGGCCAGGGCTACGAGCAGTACTTC. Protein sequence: CASAAPSGQGYEQYF.

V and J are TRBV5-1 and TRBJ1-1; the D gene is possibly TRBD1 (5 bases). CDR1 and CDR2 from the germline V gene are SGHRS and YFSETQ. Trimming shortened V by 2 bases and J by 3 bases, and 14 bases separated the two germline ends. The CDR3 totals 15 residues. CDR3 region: CASSFMGQVDTEAFF. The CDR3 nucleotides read TGCGCCAGCAGCTTCATGGGGCAGGTTGACACTGAAGCTTTCTTT. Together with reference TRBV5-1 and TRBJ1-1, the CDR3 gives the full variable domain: KAGVTQTPRYLIKTRGQQVTLSCSPISGHRSVSWYQQTPGQGLQFLFEYFSETQRNKGNFPGRFSGRQFSNSRSEMNVSTLELGDSALYLCASSFMGQVDTEAFFGQGTRLTVV.

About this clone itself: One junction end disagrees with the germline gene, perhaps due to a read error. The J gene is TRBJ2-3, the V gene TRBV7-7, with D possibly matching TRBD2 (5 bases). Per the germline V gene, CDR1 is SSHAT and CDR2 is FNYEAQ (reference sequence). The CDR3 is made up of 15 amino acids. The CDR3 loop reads CASSLRLAPPDTQYF. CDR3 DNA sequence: TGTGCTAGCAGCTTACGCCTAGCCCCCCCAGATACGCAGTATTTT.

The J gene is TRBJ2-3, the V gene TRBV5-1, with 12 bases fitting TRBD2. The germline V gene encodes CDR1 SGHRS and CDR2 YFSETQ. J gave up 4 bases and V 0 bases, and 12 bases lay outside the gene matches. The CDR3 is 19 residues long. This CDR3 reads CASSLETSGRRPGADTQYF. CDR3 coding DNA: TGCGCCAGCAGCTTGGAAACTAGCGGGAGGCGTCCGGGCGCAGATACGCAGTATTTT.

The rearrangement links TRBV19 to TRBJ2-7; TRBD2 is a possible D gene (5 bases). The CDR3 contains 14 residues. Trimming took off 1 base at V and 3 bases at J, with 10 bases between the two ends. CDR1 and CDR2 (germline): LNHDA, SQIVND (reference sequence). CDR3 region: CASSIGQAVYEQYF. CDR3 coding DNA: TGTGCCAGTAGTATAGGGCAAGCGGTCTACGAGCAGTACTTC.

The chain's CDR3 is CASSITGGEQYF. The CDR3 nucleotides read TGTGCCAGCAGCATTACAGGGGGCGAGCAGTACTTC. V is TRBV7-9 and J is TRBJ2-7; TRBD1 aligns across 8 bases. CDR3 length equals 12 residues. The germline V gene encodes CDR1 SEHNR and CDR2 FQNEAQ (reference sequence). After removal of 5 bases from V and 6 bases from J, the junction contained 3 bases not matched to a gene.

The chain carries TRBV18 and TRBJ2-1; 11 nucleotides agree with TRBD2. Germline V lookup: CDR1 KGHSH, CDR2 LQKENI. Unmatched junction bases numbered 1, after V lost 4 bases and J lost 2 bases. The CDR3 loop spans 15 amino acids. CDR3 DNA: TGTGCCAGCTCACGTAGCGGGAGGGCCTACAATGAGCAGTTCTTC. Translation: CASSRSGRAYNEQFF.

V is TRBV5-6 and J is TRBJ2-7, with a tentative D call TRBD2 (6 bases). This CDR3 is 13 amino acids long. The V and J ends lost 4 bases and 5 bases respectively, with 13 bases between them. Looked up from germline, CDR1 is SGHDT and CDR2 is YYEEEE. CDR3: CASSAEGVHEQYF. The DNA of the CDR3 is TGTGCCAGCAGCGCGGAGGGAGTCCACGAGCAGTACTTC.

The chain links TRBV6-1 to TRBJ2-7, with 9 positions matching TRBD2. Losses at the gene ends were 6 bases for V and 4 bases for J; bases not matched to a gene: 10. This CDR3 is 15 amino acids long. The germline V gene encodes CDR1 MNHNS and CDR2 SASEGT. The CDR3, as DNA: TGTGCCAGCAGGACCTCTTTAGCGGGAGCGTACGAGCAGTACTTC. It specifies CASRTSLAGAYEQYF.

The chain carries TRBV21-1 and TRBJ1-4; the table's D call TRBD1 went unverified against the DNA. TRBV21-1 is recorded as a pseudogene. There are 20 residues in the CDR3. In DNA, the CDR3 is TGTGCCAGCAGCAAACAGGGTTCAGTAGAGTATGGGGAAACTAATGAAAAACTGTTTTTT. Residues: CASSKQGSVEYGETNEKLFF.

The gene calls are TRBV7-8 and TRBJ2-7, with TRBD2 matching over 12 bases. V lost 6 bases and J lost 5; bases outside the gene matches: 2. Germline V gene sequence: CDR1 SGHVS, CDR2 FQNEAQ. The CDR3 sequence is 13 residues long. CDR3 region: CASRLAGGNEQYF. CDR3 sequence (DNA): TGTGCCAGCAGACTAGCGGGAGGCAACGAGCAGTACTTC.

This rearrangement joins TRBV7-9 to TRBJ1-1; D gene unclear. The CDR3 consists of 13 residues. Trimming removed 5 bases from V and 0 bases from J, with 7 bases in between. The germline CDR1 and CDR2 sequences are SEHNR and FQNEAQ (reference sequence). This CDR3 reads CASSPDLNTEAFF. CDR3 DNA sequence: TGTGCCAGCAGCCCCGACCTGAACACTGAAGCTTTCTTT.

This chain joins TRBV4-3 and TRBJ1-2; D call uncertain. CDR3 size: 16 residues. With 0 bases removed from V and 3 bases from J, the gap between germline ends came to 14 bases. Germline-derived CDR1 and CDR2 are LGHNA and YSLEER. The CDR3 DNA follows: TGCGCCAGCAGCCAAGAGATAAACCGAAGGGACTATGGCTACACCTTC. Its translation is CASSQEINRRDYGYTF.

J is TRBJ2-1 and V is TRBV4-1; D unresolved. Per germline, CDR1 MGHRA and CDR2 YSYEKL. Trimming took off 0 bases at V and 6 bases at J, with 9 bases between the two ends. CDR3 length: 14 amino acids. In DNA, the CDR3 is TGCGCCAGCAGCCAAGATGGTACAGTCAATGAGCAGTTCTTC. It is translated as CASSQDGTVNEQFF.

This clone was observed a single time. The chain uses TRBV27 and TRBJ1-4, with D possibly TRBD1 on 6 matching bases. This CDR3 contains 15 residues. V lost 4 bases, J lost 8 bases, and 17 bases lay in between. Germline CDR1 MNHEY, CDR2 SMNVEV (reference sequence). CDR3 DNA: TGTGCCAGCAGTTCATCAGGGGCTACGACGGAAAAACTGTTTTTT. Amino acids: CASSSSGATTEKLFF.

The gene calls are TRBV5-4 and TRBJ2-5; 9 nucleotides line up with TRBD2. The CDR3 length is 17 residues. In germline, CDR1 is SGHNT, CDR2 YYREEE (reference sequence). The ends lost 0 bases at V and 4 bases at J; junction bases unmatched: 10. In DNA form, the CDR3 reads TGTGCCAGCAGCTTGGGGACAGCGGGGGGCCGGGGAGAGACCCAGTACTTC. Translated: CASSLGTAGGRGETQYF.

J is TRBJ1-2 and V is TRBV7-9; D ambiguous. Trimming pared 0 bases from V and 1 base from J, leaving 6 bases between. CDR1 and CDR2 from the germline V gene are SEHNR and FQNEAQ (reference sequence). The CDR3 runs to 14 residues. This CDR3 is CASSLAASNYGYTF. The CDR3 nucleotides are TGTGCCAGCAGCTTAGCCGCCAGTAACTATGGCTACACCTTC.

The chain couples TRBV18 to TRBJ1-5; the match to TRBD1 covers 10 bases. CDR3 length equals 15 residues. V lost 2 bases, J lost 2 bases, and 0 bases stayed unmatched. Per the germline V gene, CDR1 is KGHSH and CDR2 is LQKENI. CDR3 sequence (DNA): TGTGCCAGCTCACCAGGGACAGGGGGCAATCAGCCCCAGCATTTT. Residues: CASSPGTGGNQPQHF.

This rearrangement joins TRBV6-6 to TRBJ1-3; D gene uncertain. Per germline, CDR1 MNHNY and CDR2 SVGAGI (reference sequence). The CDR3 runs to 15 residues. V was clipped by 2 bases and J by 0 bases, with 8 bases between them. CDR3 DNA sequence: TGTGCCAGCAGTTACCTGGGCAGCTCTGGAAACACCATATATTTT. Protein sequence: CASSYLGSSGNTIYF.

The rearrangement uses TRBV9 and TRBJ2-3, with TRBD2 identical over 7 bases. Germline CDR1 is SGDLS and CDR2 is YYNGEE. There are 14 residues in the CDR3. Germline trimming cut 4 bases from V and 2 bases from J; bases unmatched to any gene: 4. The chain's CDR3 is CASSLLAVTDTQYF. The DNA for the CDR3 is TGTGCCAGCAGCCTCCTAGCGGTCACAGATACGCAGTATTTT.

The CDR3 DNA reads TGTGCCAGCAGTTACGACAGGCGCCTCCGATTCGGGGAGCTGTTTTTT. Its protein is CASSYDRRLRFGELFF. This chain joins TRBV6-5 and TRBJ2-2; D perhaps matches TRBD1 (6 bases). Germline CDR1 and CDR2: MNHEY and SVGAGI. With 2 bases removed from V and 7 bases from J, the gap between germline ends came to 17 bases. The CDR3 contains 16 residues.

CDR3 residues: CASRASGITGELFF. The DNA of the CDR3 is TGTGCCAGCAGGGCTAGCGGGATAACCGGGGAGCTGTTTTTT. The chain recombines TRBV7-9 with TRBJ2-2; TRBD2 matches at 9 bases. Looked up from germline, CDR1 is SEHNR and CDR2 is FQNEAQ (reference sequence). The CDR3 runs to 14 residues. V was pared by 6 bases and J by 5 bases, with 4 bases of the junction left unmatched.

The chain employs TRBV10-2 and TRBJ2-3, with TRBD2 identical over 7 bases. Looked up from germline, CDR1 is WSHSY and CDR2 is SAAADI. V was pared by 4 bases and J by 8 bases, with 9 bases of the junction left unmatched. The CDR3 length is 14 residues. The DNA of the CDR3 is TGCGCCAGCAGTGCGGGAGGTGTCCCGGGTACGCAGTATTTT. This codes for CASSAGGVPGTQYF.

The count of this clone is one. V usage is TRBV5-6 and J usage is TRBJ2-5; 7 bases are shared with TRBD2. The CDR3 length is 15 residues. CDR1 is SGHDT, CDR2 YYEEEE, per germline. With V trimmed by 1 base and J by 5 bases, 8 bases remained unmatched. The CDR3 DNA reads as TGTGCCAGCAGCTTGTATGGGGGAGCGGGGGAGACCCAGTACTTC. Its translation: CASSLYGGAGETQYF.

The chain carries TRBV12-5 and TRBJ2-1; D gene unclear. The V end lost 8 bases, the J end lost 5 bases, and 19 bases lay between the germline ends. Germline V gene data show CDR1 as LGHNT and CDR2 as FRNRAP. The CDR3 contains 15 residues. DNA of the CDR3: TGTGCTAGTCTCCCCGACCTTTCTCCTAACAATGAGCAGTTCTTC. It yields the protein CASLPDLSPNNEQFF.

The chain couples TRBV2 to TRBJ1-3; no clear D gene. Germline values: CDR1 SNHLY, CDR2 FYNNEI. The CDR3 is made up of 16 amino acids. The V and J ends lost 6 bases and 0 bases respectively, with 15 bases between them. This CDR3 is CASSRQGTNSGNTIYF. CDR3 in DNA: TGTGCCAGCAGCCGACAAGGAACTAACTCTGGAAACACCATATATTTT.

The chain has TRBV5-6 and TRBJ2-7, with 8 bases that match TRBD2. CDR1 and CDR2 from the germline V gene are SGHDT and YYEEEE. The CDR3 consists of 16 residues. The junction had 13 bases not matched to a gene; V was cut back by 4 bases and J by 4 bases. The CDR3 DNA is TGTGCCAGCAGCCCCTGGACGGGGGGGGCTAAATACGAGCAGTACTTC. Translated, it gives CASSPWTGGAKYEQYF.